The 17 T cell receptor beta chains listed next were all sequenced from one sample in a study of T cells in Graves' hyperthyroidism and ophthalmopathy (dated by TCRdb to the late 2010s). Libraries were made using multiplex PCR. TCRdb shows the sequencer as Illumina HiSeq 2000. The TCR beta CDR3 regions were amplified from RNA transcripts. The TCR CDR3 was subjected to a first round of RT-PCR using the HTBI primer set and the Qiagen OneStep RT-PCR kit. Through fastp at Q25 and MiXCR, TCRdb rebuilt clones from the public reads, retaining in-frame beta chains. All rows with the same CDR3 protein become a single entry with the most common DNA and genes. The sample table lists 400,000 to 600,000 distinct CDR3 sequences, about a fifth of them with a count of one. 26% of the sample belongs to the ten largest clones. Source material: blood. These receptors came from a man younger than 35 with Graves' hyperthyroidism.

As concerns this clonotype: A read error may be the cause here, since a much bigger clone is one base away. The chain is built from TRBV20-1 and TRBJ2-7; no reliable D call. Trimming removed 1 base at V and 4 bases at J, with 8 bases between. CDR3 size: 12 residues. Germline V lookup: CDR1 DFQATT, CDR2 SNEGSKA (reference sequence). CDR3 sequence: CSARGAPYEQYV. CDR3 nucleotide sequence: TGCAGTGCTAGAGGGGCCCCGTACGAGCAGTACGTC.

This clonotype was seen many times. V gene TRBV24-1 combines with J gene TRBJ2-7; 7 nucleotides line up with TRBD1. The germline V gene has CDR1 KGHDR and CDR2 SFDVKD. CDR3 length equals 16 residues. J was trimmed by 8 bases and V by 3 bases; bases with no gene match: 15. Here the CDR3 DNA reads TGTGCCACCAGTGATGGGTCTACTTCCGGGACAGAAAAGCAGTACTTC. This gives the protein CATSDGSTSGTEKQYF.

This clonotype occurred many times. The chain has TRBV28 and TRBJ2-7; TRBD2 might be the D (6 bases). The germline V gene encodes CDR1 MDHEN and CDR2 SYDVKM. The CDR3 covers 14 residues. The V end lost 5 bases, the J end lost 2 bases, and 13 bases lay between the germline ends. The CDR3 protein is CASSTRTGAYEQYF. In DNA form, the CDR3 reads TGTGCCAGCAGTACCCGGACGGGGGCCTACGAGCAGTACTTC.

CDR3 nucleotide sequence: TGTGCCAGCTCCCCAGGGTTTAGCATTCAGTACTTC. Amino acids: CASSPGFSIQYF. The rearrangement links TRBV18 to TRBJ2-4; weak D call: TRBD1 (5 bases). Germline V gives CDR1 KGHSH, CDR2 LQKENI. V was shortened by 6 bases and J by 9 bases, with 12 bases between the two germline ends. This CDR3 is built from 12 residues. The full variable domain, with the rest looked up from reference TRBV18 and TRBJ2-4, is NAGVMQNPRHLVRRRGQEARLRCSPMKGHSHVYWYRQLPEEGLKFMVYLQKENIIDESGMPKERFSAEFPKEGPSILRIQQVVRGDSAAYFCASSPGFSIQYFGAGTRLSVL.

This clonotype was found many times. The CDR3 bases are TGTGCCAGCAGCTCGCCGGGACAGGCCACCTACGAGCAGTACTTC. Encoded protein: CASSSPGQATYEQYF. The V call is TRBV7-6, the J call TRBJ2-7; 8 bases line up with TRBD1. Germline CDR1 is SGHVS and CDR2 is FNYEAQ. CDR3 length: 15 amino acids. V gave up 4 bases and J gave up 2 bases; unmatched junction bases: 7.

Many counts were recorded for this clonotype. The chain has TRBV19 and TRBJ1-5; D gene ambiguous. V lost 5 bases to trimming and J lost 1 base, with 9 bases between them. The CDR3 runs to 14 residues. Germline-derived CDR1 and CDR2 are LNHDA and SQIVND (reference sequence). CDR3 sequence reads: CASSFKISNQPQHF. In DNA form, the CDR3 reads TGTGCCAGTAGTTTCAAGATCAGCAATCAGCCCCAGCATTTT. Based on the CDR3 plus reference TRBV19 and TRBJ1-5, the full variable domain is DGGITQSPKYLFRKEGQNVTLSCEQNLNHDAMYWYRQDPGQGLRLIYYSQIVNDFQKGDIAEGYSVSREKKESFPLTVTSAQKNPTAFYLCASSFKISNQPQHFGDGTRLSIL.

This clonotype has at least ten counts. The rearrangement uses TRBV5-1 and TRBJ2-5; 8 nucleotides line up with TRBD1. This CDR3 is built from 15 residues. CDR1 is SGHRS, CDR2 YFSETQ, per germline. Unmatched junction bases numbered 3, after V lost 1 base and J lost 1 base. CDR3 nucleotide sequence: TGCGCCAGCAGCTTGCCTGGGACAGGCCAAGAGACCCAGTACTTC. Amino acid sequence: CASSLPGTGQETQYF.

Note on this clonotype: A much larger clone sits a single nucleotide away, making a read error possible. CDR3 in DNA: TGTGCCAGCTGTGAAGGGGGGTTCAACTATGGCTACACCTTC. The encoded protein is CASCEGGFNYGYTF. This rearrangement joins TRBV2 to TRBJ1-2; perhaps TRBD1 as D (6 bases). Germline loops: CDR1 SNHLY, CDR2 FYNNEI. The CDR3 extends over 14 amino acids.

The table lists this clonotype with many counts. This chain joins TRBV24-1 and TRBJ2-4; tentatively, D is TRBD1 (5 bases). The V gene lost 8 bases and the J gene lost 6 bases, with 22 bases spanning the gap. Germline CDR1 and CDR2: KGHDR and SFDVKD. The CDR3 loop spans 16 amino acids. CDR3 loop: CATNHLGHQSRNIQYF. The CDR3 DNA reads TGTGCCACCAACCATTTGGGGCACCAAAGTAGAAACATTCAGTACTTC.

As for this clonotype: At one of its ends the junction is not consistent with the germline gene, which may arise from a read error. CDR3 DNA: TGTGCCAGCAGCTTATCCCAGCTGGGGACCCAGTGCTTC. Protein sequence: CASSLSQLGTQCF. This chain connects TRBV7-2 to TRBJ2-5; the D call may be TRBD1 or TRBD2 (5 bases each). Germline assignment: CDR1 SGHTA and CDR2 FQGNSA. The CDR3 spans 13 residues. The full variable domain, rest sourced from reference TRBV7-2 and TRBJ2-5, is GAGVSQSPSNKVTEKGKDVELRCDPISGHTALYWYRQSLGQGLEFLIYFQGNSAPDKSGLPSDRFSAERTGGSVSTLTIQRTQQEDSAVYLCASSLSQLGTQCFGPGTRLLVL.

V gene TRBV11-2 combines with J gene TRBJ1-1, with no clear D. The CDR3 is 15 amino acids. The germline V gene has CDR1 SGHAT and CDR2 FQNNGV. Trimming removed 3 bases at V and 8 bases at J, with 19 bases between. DNA for the CDR3: TGTGCCAGCAGCTTGGCCCCTTATGAGGGAGAGGAAGCTTTCTTT. Translated, it gives CASSLAPYEGEEAFF.

The genes are TRBV30 and TRBJ2-5; tentative D call: TRBD2 (5 bases). The CDR3 covers 13 residues. CDR1 and CDR2 from the germline V gene are GTSNPN and SVGIG (reference sequence). Trimming stripped 1 base from V and 7 bases from J, with 13 bases between. CDR3 residues: CAWSDIGVGTQYF. CDR3 DNA sequence: TGTGCCTGGAGTGATATCGGGGTTGGGACCCAGTACTTC.

This chain joins TRBV19 and TRBJ1-5; 7 bases agree with TRBD1. This CDR3 has 14 residues. Per the germline V gene, CDR1 is LNHDA and CDR2 is SQIVND (reference sequence). J was trimmed by 4 bases and V by 3 bases; bases with no gene match: 3. The CDR3 protein is CASSMWDSNQPQHF. In DNA, the CDR3 is TGTGCCAGTAGTATGTGGGACAGTAATCAGCCCCAGCATTTT.

Ten or more counts support this clonotype. The genes are TRBV12-3 or TRBV12-4 and TRBJ1-1; weak D call: TRBD1 (5 bases). Deletions cut 3 bases from V and 5 bases from J, with 10 bases between. This CDR3 has 13 amino acids. The CDR3 nucleotides are TGTGCCAGCAGTTTCGGGGGGAGGACTGAAGCTTTCTTT. Its translation is CASSFGGRTEAFF.

Comments on this clonotype: This clone may be a read error of a much larger clone one base away. This chain joins TRBV28 and TRBJ1-6; D is ambiguous. The germline V gene encodes CDR1 MDHEN and CDR2 SYDVKM. The CDR3 sequence is 15 residues long. The CDR3 nucleotides read TGTACCAGCAGCCCAAAGTCCAGGCGGGGTTCACCCCTCCACTTT. This translates into CTSSPKSRRGSPLHF.

This clonotype was detected only a few times. This chain connects TRBV6-1 to TRBJ2-7; D might be TRBD1 or TRBD2, each matching 5 bases. CDR3 size: 14 residues. CDR1 and CDR2 (germline): MNHNS, SASEGT. The V end was cut by 3 bases, the J end by 1 base, with 10 bases between. CDR3 loop: CASSDGGGSYEQYF. Here the CDR3 DNA reads TGTGCCAGCAGTGATGGGGGTGGGTCCTACGAGCAGTACTTC.

This clonotype has a count of ten or more. V gene TRBV6-1 combines with J gene TRBJ2-7, with TRBD1 matching 9 bases. Germline values: CDR1 MNHNS, CDR2 SASEGT. The CDR3 spans 14 residues. The V segment lost 7 bases and the J segment 4 bases; nucleotides outside the gene matches: 8. DNA of the CDR3: TGTGCCAGCACTGACGCGACAGGGGGGTACGAGCAGTACTTC. This gives the protein CASTDATGGYEQYF.